Given below is one T cell receptor (beta chain) in context. Libraries were prepared by immunoSEQ multiplex PCR; TCRdb keeps only in-frame clonotypes and omits some of them. Of around 58,000 clones detected, more than 85% appear once; the ten largest clones hold over 4%. CDR1 and CDR2 from the germline V gene are LGHNA and YSLEER. This CDR3 spans 17 amino acids. J gave up 4 bases and V 0 bases, and 5 bases lay outside the gene matches. These data originate in a study of technical replicates of blood from several donors. The J gene is TRBJ2-5, the V gene TRBV4-3, with TRBD2 matching 13 bases. The specimen was PBMCs. This clonotype was sampled from a human donor in good health. Some clones in this sample may be carry-over from other donors' samples. CDR3 sequence reads: CASSQDRGLAGLETQYF. Written as DNA, the CDR3 is TGCGCCAGCAGCCAAGATCGGGGACTAGCGGGGTTAGAGACCCAGTACTTC.